The clone carrying this TCR beta chain was seen a few times. Its antigen is still unknown. Investigators performed immunoSEQ version v3.0 at survey level. Generated by immunoSEQ multiplex PCR, the TCRdb table keeps only in-frame clones and is missing some. The sample consists of some 18,000 clones, 60% to 85% of them appearing once. The data are from a study of long-term antiretroviral therapy in people with HIV. Study-wide findings and caveats: Diversity measured after ART increased yet remained under transplant donor controls.

This receptor was obtained from a man younger than 40 with HIV. The sample was unsorted PBMCs, taken around 2.1 years before starting antiretroviral therapy.

The DNA for the CDR3 is TGTGCCAGCAAGACACAGGGGAAGATTACTAATGAAAAACTGTTTTTT. Residues: CASKTQGKITNEKLFF. The V gene is TRBV28, the J gene TRBJ1-4; 7 nucleotides agree with TRBD1. The V gene end was trimmed by 7 bases and the J gene end by 2 bases; junction bases not matched to a gene: 10. The CDR3 has 16 amino acids. Germline V gives CDR1 MDHEN, CDR2 SYDVKM.